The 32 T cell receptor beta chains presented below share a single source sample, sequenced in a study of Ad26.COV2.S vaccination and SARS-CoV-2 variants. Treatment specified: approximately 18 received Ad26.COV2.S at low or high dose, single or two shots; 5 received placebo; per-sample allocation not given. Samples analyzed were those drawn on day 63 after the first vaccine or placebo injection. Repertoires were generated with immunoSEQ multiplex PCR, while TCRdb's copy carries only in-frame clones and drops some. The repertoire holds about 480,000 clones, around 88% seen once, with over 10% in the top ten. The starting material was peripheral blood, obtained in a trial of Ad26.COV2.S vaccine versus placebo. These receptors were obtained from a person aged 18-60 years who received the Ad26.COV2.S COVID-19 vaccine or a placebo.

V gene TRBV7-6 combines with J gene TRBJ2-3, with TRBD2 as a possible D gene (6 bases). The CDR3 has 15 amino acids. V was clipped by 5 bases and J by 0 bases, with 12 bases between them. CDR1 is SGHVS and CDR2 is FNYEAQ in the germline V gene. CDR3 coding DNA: TGTGCCAGCAGCCCAGACGGAGGGAGCACAGATACGCAGTATTTT. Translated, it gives CASSPDGGSTDTQYF.

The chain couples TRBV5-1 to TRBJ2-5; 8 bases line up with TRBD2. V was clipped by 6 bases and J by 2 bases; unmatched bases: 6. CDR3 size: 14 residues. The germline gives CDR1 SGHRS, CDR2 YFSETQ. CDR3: CASTTGGGQETQYF. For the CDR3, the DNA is TGCGCCAGCACGACGGGCGGGGGGCAAGAGACCCAGTACTTC.

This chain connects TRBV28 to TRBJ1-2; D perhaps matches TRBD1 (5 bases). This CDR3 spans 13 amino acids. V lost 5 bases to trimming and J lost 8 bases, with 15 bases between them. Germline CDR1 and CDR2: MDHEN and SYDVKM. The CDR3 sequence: CASSQGPLWGYTF. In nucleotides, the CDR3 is TGTGCCAGCAGTCAGGGACCATTATGGGGCTACACCTTC.

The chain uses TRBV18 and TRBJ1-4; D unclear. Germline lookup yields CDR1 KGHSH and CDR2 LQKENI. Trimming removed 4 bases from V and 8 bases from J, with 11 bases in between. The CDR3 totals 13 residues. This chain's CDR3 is CASSLGFGEKLFF. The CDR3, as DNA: TGTGCCAGCTCACTCGGGTTTGGGGAAAAACTGTTTTTT. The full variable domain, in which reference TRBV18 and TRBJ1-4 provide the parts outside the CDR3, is NAGVMQNPRHLVRRRGQEARLRCSPMKGHSHVYWYRQLPEEGLKFMVYLQKENIIDESGMPKERFSAEFPKEGPSILRIQQVVRGDSAAYFCASSLGFGEKLFFGSGTQLSVL.

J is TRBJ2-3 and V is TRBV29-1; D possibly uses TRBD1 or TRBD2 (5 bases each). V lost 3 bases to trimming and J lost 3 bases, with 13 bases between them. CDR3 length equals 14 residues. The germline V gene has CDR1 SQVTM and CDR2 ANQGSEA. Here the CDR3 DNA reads TGCAGCGTTGATGGGGGATTCGGTACAGATACGCAGTATTTT. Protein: CSVDGGFGTDTQYF.

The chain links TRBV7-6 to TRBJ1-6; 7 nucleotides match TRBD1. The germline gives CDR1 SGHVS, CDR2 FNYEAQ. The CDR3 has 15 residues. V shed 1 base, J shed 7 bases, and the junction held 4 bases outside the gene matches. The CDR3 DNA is TGTGCCAGCAGCTTAGGGGACAGACAGAATTCACCCCTCCACTTT. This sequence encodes CASSLGDRQNSPLHF.

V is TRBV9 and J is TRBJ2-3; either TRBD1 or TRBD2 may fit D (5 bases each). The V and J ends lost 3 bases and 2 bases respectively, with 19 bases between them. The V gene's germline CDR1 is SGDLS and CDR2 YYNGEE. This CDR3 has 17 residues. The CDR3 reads CASSGHRGAADTDTQYF. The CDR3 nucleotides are TGTGCCAGCAGCGGCCATAGGGGAGCGGCTGACACAGATACGCAGTATTTT.

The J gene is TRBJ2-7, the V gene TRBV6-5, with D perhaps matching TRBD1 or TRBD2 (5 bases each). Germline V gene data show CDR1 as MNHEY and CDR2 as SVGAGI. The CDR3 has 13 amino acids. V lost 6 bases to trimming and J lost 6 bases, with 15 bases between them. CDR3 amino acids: CASRGVRQFEQYF. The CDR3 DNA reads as TGTGCCAGCAGGGGGGTTAGACAGTTCGAGCAGTACTTC.

CDR3 nucleotide sequence: TGTGCCAGCAGCGCCCCGGGACTAGTATCCGAGCAGTACTTC. This translates into CASSAPGLVSEQYF. The chain links TRBV7-2 to TRBJ2-7, with 8 bases matching TRBD2. CDR1 is SGHTA and CDR2 is FQGNSA in the germline V gene. CDR3 length: 14 amino acids. The V gene end was trimmed by 5 bases and the J gene end by 6 bases; junction bases not matched to a gene: 9.

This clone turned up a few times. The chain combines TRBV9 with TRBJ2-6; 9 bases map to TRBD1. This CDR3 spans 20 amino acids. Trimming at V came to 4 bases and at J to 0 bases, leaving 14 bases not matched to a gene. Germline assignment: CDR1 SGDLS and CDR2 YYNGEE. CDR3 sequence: CASSSEAGTGISSGANVLTF. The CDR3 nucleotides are TGTGCCAGCAGCTCAGAGGCCGGGACAGGGATCTCCTCTGGGGCCAACGTCCTGACTTTC.

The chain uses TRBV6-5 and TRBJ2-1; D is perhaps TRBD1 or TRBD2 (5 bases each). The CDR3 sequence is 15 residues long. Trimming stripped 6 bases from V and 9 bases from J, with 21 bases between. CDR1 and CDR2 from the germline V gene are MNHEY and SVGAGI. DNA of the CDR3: TGTGCCAGCAGACAAAGACAGAGGGTTGGAGGTGAGCAGTTCTTC. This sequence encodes CASRQRQRVGGEQFF.

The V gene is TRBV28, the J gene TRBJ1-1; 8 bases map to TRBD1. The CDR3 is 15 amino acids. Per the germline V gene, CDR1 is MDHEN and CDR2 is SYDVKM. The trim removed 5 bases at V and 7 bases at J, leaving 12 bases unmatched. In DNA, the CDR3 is TGTGCCAGCAGTCCGATGGACAGGGATTACGGTGAAGCTTTCTTT. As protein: CASSPMDRDYGEAFF.

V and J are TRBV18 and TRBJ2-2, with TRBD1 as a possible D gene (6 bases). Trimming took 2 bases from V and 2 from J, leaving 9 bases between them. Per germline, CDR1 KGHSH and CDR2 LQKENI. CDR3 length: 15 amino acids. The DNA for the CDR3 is TGTGCCAGCTCACCAGAACAGGGTAACACCGGGGAGCTGTTTTTT. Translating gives CASSPEQGNTGELFF.

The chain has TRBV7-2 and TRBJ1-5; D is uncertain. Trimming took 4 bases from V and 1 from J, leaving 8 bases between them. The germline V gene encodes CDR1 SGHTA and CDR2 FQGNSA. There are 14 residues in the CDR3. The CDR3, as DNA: TGTGCCAGCAGCTCACCTCGGAGCAATCAGCCCCAGCATTTT. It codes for CASSSPRSNQPQHF.

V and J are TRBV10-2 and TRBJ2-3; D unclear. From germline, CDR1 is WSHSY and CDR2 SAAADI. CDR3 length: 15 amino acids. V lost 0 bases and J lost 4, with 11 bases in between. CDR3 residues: CASSESISLADTQYF. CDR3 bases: TGCGCCAGCAGTGAGTCGATTAGTTTGGCAGATACGCAGTATTTT.

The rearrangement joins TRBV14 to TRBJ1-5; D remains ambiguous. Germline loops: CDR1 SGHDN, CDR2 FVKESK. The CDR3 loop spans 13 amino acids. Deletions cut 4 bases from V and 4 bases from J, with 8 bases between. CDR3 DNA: TGTGCCAGCAGCCCAGACCCGAATCAGCCCCAGCATTTT. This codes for CASSPDPNQPQHF.

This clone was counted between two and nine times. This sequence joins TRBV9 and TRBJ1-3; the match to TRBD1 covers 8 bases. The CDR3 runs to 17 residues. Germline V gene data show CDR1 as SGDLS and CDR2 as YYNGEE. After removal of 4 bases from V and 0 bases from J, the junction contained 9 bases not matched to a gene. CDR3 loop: CASSTPDRVLSGNTIYF. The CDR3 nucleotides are TGTGCCAGCAGCACTCCGGACAGGGTTCTCTCTGGAAACACCATATATTTT.

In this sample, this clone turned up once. CDR3 DNA: TGCGCCAGCAGCCAAGGGATTGGACGGGGCGATAATTCACCCCTCCACTTT. Its translation: CASSQGIGRGDNSPLHF. The chain links TRBV4-3 to TRBJ1-6, with D possibly being TRBD1 (5 bases). The V end was cut by 1 base, the J end by 5 bases, with 15 bases between. CDR3 length equals 17 residues. CDR1 is LGHNA and CDR2 is YSLEER in the germline V gene.

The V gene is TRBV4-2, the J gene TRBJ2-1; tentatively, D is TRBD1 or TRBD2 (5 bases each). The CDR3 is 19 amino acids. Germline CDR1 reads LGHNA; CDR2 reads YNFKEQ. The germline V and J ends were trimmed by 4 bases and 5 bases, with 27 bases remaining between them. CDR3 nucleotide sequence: TGTGCCAGCAGCCTAAGGGGCGCCTTGGGGAGAGGGGTAGACAATGAGCAGTTCTTC. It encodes CASSLRGALGRGVDNEQFF.

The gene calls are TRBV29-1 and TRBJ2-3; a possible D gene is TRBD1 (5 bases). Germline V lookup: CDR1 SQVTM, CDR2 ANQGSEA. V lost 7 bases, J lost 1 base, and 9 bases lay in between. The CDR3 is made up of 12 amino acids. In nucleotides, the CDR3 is TGCAGCGACATACAGGGCACAGATACGCAGTATTTT. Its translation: CSDIQGTDTQYF.

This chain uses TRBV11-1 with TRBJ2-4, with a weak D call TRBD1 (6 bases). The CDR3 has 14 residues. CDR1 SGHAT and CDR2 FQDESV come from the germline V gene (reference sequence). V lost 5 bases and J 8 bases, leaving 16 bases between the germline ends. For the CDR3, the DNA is TGTGCCAGCAGCCCCAGGGGCGGTTTTGACATTCAGTACTTC. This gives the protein CASSPRGGFDIQYF.

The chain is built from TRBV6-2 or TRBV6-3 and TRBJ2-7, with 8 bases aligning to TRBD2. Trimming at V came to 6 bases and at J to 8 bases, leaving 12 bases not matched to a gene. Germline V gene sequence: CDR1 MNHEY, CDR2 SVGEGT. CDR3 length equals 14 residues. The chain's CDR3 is CASSPAGEVSKQYF. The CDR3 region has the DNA TGTGCCAGCAGCCCAGCGGGAGAAGTGTCAAAGCAGTACTTC.

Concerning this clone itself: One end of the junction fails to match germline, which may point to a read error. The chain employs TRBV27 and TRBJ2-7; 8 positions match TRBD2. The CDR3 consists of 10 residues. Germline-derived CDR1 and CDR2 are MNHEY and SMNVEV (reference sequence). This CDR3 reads CASNPAGGCF. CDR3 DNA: TGTGCCAGCAATCCCGCGGGGGGATGCTTC.

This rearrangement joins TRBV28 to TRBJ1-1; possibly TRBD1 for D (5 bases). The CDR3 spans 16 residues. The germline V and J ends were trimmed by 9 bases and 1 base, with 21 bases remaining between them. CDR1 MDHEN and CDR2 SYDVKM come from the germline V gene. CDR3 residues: CASSGTIASRNTEAFF. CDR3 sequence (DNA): TGTGCCAGTTCCGGGACCATCGCGTCGCGGAACACTGAAGCTTTCTTT.

The CDR3 DNA sequence: TGTGGGACAGGGTTCGGGAACACTGAAGCTTTCTTT. Translating it yields CGTGFGNTEAFF. The chain employs TRBV5-4 and TRBJ1-1, with 8 bases that match TRBD1. This CDR3 comprises 12 residues. Germline loops: CDR1 SGHNT, CDR2 YYREEE (reference sequence).

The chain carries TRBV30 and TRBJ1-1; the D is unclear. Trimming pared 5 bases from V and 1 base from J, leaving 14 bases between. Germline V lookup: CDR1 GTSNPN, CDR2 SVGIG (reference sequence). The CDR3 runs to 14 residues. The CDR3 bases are TGTGCCTGGGGCTACCGGGCTTCGAACACTGAAGCTTTCTTT. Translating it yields CAWGYRASNTEAFF.

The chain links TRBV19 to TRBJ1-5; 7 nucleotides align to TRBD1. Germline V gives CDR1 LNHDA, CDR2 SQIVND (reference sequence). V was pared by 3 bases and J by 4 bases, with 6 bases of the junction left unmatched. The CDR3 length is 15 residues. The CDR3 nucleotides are TGTGCCAGTAGTATGGGGGGACAGCCTAATCAGCCCCAGCATTTT. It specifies CASSMGGQPNQPQHF.

The chain's CDR3 is CATSRDLGGGRAFF. The CDR3 nucleotides read TGTGCCACCAGCAGAGATTTGGGGGGAGGCCGAGCTTTCTTT. The chain is built from TRBV15 and TRBJ1-1; tentatively, D is TRBD1 (5 bases). The ends were cut back, 0 bases at V and 10 bases at J, with 15 bases in the middle. The CDR3 consists of 14 residues. The germline CDR1 and CDR2 sequences are LNHNV and YYDKDF (reference sequence).

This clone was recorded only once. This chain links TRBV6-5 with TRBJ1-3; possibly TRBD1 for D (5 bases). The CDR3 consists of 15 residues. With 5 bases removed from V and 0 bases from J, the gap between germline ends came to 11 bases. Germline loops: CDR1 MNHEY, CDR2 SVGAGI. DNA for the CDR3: TGTGCCAGCAGTCAGACAGCGAGCTCTGGAAACACCATATATTTT. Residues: CASSQTASSGNTIYF.

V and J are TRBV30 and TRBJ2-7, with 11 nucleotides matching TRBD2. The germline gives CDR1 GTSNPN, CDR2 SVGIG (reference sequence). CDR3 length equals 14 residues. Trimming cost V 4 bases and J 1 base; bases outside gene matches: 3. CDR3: CAWISGRASYEQYF. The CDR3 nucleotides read TGTGCCTGGATTAGCGGGAGGGCTTCCTACGAGCAGTACTTC.

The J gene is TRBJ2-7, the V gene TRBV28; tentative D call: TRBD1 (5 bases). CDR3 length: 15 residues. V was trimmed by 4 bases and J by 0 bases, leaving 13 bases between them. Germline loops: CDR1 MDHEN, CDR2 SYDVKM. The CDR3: CASSSFLQASYEQYF. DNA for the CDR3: TGTGCCAGCAGTTCCTTTCTACAGGCCTCCTACGAGCAGTACTTC.

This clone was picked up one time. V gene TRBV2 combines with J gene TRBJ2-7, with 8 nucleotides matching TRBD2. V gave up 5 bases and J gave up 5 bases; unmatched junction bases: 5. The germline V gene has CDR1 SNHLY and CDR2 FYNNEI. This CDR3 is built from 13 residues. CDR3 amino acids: CASSSAGANEQYF. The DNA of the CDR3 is TGTGCCAGCAGTTCAGCGGGAGCTAACGAGCAGTACTTC.